This section outlines one T cell receptor (beta chain) sequence together with its context. What it binds is not known. Germline CDR1 is MGHDK and CDR2 is SYGVNS. This CDR3 is built from 15 residues. V lost 1 base to trimming and J lost 1 base; unmatched junction nucleotides: 4. This sample is part of a study of T-cell memory formation after mild COVID-19. Whole-study context: Each donor largely had its own TCR clusters. Findings and caveats of the study: CM and EM subsets held most contracting CD4+ clones; EMRA held CD8+ ones.

The authors produced TCR alpha and TCR beta cDNA libraries with sample barcodes and UMIs by 5'RACE using constant-segment primers. MiXCR was run by TCRdb on the 5' RACE reads, yielding one entry per CDR3 protein. The sample holds roughly 500,000 distinct CDR3 sequences, about a fifth seen once. The rearrangement links TRBV25-1 to TRBJ2-7; 7 nucleotides align to TRBD2. Sequencing was performed on PBMCs or a T cell subset sorted from them (not recorded which). The TCR was taken from an adult woman who had mild COVID-19 (a few samples of this study predate the infection). Cell type and time point are not known. For the CDR3, the DNA is TGTGCCAGCAGTGAATTAGCTAGCGGTTCCTACGAGCAGTACTTC. Its protein product is CASSELASGSYEQYF.